Here is one TCR beta chain with its context. Its antigen is unknown. Per-nucleotide qualities are absent, and no much larger clonotype sits a single base away. These data belong to a study of blood T cell repertoires in COVID-19 (dated by TCRdb to the early 2020s). Regarding the complete study: Samples covering the acute and convalescent phases of COVID-19 were provided by collaborators in the United States, Italy and Spain. The repertoires were released in a freely available public database intended as a resource for research on the immune response to SARS-CoV-2. Samples came from the ongoing ImmuneRACE study (first 160 participants) plus 1,254 subjects from 6 global collaborators. The prospective study material was composed of cDNA or gDNA derived from T cells, B-cell-depleted T cells, or PBMCs. Deeply sampled blood TCRbeta repertoires from subjects exposed to, actively infected with, or recovered from COVID-19 were included in the dataset. The sample metadata nearly always contained a de-identified subject ID, COVID-19 status, age in years and sex. Where HLA class I and class II types were available, the types were taken from metadata supplied by the sample provider, not from assay-based typing.

There are 14 amino acids in the CDR3, from cysteine to phenylalanine inclusive. The CDR3 DNA has 42 bases and is translated from base 1. V drops 6 bases and J drops 13 bases, leaving 25 bases in between. CDR1 and CDR2 (SGHDT, YYEEEE) derive from the germline V gene. One collaborating source in Seattle enrolled patients while the patients were actively infected and followed the patients over time throughout the course of disease. The collaborating institutions used their own protocols to collect whole blood in K2EDTA tubes. For TCRbeta analysis, collaborator samples were shipped as frozen whole blood, as isolated PBMCs, or as DNA extracted from either sample type. Summary of the overall study and its limitations: Clinical and demographic metadata were provided uncurated, with the amount varying by source and participant.

The immunoSEQ Assay, a bias-controlled multiplex PCR, was used to amplify TCRbeta CDR3 regions from genomic DNA. Processing in the source paper ran as follows. The number of nucleated cells in each sample was estimated from the amplification of reference gene primers within the assay. To quantify the absolute abundance of each unique TCRbeta CDR3 rearrangement, sequence reads were collapsed and filtered. Productive Simpson clonality was computed per sample as the square root of Simpson's diversity index over productive rearrangements. The table was pulled from immuneACCESS by TCRdb, which kept in-frame rearrangements only. Such tables lose some clones; where checked, under half of the loss comes from unresolved V genes, and the rest has no known cause. D and trimming come from the DNA, and the V and J calls and clone size come from that table. The sample records about 370,000 clones, 70% to 90% of which are singletons. The ten top clones hold 3% of the sample.

This receptor chain uses TRBV5-6 and TRBJ1-2, with a weak D call of TRBD1 (6 bases match). Specimen: peripheral blood. The sequence was collected from a woman in her 30s with COVID-19, enrolled during active disease. The CDR3 has the sequence CASTREVRQGRRTF. In nucleotides, the sequence is TGTGCCAGCACCCGGGAGGTGCGGCAGGGGAGGCGCACCTTC.